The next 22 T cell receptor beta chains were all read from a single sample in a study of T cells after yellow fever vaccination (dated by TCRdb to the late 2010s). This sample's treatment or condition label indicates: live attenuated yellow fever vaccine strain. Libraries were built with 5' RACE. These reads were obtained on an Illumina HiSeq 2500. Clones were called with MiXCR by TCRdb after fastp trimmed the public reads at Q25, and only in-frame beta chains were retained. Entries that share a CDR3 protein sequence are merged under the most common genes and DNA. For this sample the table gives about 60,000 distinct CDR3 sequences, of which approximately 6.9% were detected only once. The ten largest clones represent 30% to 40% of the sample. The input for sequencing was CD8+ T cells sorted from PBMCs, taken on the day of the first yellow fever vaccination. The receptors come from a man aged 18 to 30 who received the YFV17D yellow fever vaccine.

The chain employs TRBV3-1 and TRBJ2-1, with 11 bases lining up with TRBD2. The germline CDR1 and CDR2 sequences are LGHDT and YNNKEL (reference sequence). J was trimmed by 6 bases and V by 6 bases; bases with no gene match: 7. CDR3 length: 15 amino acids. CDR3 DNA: TGTGCCAGCAGTATGACTAGCGGGGTTTCCAATGAGCAGTTCTTC. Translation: CASSMTSGVSNEQFF.

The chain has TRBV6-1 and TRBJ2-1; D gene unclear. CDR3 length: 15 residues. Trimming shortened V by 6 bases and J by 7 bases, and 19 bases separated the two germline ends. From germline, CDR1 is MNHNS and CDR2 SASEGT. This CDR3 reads CASREQLATGNEQFF. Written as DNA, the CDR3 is TGTGCCAGCAGGGAGCAGCTGGCTACCGGGAATGAGCAGTTCTTC.

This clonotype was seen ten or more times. CDR3 DNA sequence: TGTGCCAGCAGTTACTCGGCCAGGGACCCATATGGCTACACCTTC. Amino acid sequence: CASSYSARDPYGYTF. The chain carries TRBV6-2 or TRBV6-3 and TRBJ1-2, with D maybe TRBD1 (5 bases). The CDR3 sequence is 15 residues long. Trimming pared 0 bases from V and 5 bases from J, leaving 13 bases between. Germline values: CDR1 MNHEY, CDR2 SVGEGT.

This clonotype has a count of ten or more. DNA for the CDR3: TGCAGTGCCCTGGACGCTAACAATGAGCAGTTCTTC. It encodes CSALDANNEQFF. The chain uses TRBV20-1 and TRBJ2-1; D gene unclear. The CDR3 covers 12 residues. V lost 6 bases and J lost 5, with 11 bases in between. CDR1 and CDR2 (germline): DFQATT, SNEGSKA (reference sequence).

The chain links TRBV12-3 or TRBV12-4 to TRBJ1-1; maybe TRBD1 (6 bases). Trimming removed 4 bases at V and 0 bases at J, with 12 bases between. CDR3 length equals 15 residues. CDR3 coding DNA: TGTGCCAGCAGTTATACAGGGCTCATGAACACTGAAGCTTTCTTT. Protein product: CASSYTGLMNTEAFF.

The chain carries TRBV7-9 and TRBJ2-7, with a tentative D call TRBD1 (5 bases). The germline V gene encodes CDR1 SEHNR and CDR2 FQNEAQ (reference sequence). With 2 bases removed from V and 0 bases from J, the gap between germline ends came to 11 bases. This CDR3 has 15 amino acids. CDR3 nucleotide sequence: TGTGCCAGCAGCTTAATAGGGGCTGGCTCCTACGAGCAGTACTTC. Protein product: CASSLIGAGSYEQYF.

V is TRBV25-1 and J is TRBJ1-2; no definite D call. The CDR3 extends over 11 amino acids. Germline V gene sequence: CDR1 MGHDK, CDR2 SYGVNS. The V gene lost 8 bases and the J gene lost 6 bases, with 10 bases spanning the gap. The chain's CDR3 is CASGHPNGYTF. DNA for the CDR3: TGTGCCAGCGGGCATCCAAATGGCTACACCTTC.

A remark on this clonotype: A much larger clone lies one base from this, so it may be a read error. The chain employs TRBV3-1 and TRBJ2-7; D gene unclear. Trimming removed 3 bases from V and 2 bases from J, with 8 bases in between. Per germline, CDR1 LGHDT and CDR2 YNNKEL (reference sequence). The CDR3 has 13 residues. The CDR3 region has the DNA TGTGCCAGCAGCCATGAACGGGCCTACGAGCAGTACTTC. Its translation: CASSHERAYEQYF.

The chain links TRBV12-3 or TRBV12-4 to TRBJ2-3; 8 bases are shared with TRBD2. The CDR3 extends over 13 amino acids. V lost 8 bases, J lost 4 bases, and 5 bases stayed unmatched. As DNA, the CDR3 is TGTGCCAGCTCCGGGGGGGGAGCAGATACGCAGTATTTT. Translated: CASSGGGADTQYF.

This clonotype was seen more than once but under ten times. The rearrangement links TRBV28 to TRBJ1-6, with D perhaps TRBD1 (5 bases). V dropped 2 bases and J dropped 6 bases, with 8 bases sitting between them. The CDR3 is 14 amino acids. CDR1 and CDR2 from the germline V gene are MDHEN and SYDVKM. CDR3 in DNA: TGTGCCAGCAGTTTAAGGCAGGGTAATTCACCCCTCCACTTT. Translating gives CASSLRQGNSPLHF.

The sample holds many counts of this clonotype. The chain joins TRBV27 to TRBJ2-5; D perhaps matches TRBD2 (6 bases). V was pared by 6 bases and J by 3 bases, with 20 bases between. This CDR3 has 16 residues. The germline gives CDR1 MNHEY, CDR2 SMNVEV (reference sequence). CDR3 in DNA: TGTGCCAGCAGACGCCTAGGCGGGACGAAAAAAGAGACCCAGTACTTC. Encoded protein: CASRRLGGTKKETQYF.

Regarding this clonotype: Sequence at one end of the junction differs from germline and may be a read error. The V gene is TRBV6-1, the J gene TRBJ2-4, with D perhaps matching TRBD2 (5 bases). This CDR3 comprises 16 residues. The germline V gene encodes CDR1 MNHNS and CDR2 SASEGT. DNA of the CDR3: TGTGCCAGCAGTGGACCGATTGGGCTAGCTAAAAACAGTCAGTACTTC. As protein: CASSGPIGLAKNSQYF.

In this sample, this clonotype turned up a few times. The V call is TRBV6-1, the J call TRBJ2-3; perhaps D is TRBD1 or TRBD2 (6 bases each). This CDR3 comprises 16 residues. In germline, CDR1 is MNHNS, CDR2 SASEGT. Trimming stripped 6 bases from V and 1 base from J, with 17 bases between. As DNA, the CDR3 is TGTGCCAGCAGCGGGGGCGCTTGGGGACGCACAGATACGCAGTATTTT. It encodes CASSGGAWGRTDTQYF.

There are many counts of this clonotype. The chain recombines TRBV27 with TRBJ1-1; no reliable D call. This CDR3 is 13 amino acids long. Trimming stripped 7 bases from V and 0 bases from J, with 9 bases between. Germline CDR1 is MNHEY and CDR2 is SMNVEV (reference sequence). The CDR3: CASNYRMNTEAFF. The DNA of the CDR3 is TGTGCCAGCAATTATAGGATGAACACTGAAGCTTTCTTT.

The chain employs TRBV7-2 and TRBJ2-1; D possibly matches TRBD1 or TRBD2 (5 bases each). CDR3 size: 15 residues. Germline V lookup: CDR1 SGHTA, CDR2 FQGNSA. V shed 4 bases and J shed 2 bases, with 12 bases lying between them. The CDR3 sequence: CASSYHRDPYNEQFF. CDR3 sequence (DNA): TGTGCCAGCAGCTACCACCGGGACCCCTACAATGAGCAGTTCTTC.

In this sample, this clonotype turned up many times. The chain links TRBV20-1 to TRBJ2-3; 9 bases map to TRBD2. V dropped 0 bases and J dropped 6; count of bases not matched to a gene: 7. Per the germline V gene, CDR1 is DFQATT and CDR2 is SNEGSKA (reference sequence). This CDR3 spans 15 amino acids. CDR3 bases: TGCAGTGCTAGAGACGCGGGGGGGAGAGGCGATACGCAGTATTTT. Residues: CSARDAGGRGDTQYF.

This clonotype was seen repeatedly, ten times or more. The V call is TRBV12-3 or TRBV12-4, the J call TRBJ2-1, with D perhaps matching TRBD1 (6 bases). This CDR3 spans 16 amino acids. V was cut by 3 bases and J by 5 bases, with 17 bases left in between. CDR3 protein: CASSFPDSTPNNEQFF. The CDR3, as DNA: TGTGCCAGCAGTTTTCCGGACAGCACCCCAAACAATGAGCAGTTCTTC.

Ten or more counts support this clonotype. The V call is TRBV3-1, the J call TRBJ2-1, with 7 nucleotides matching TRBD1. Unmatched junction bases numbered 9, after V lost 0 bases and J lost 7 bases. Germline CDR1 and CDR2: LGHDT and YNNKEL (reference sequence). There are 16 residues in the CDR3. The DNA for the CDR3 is TGTGCCAGCAGCCAAGACGGGGCAGGGGGAAGGAATGAGCAGTTCTTC. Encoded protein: CASSQDGAGGRNEQFF.

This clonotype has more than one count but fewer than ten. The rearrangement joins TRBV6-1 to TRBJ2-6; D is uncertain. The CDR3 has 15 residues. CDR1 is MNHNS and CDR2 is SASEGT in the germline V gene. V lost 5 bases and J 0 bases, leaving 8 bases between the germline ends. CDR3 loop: CASSLSPSGANVLTF. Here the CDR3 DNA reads TGTGCCAGCAGTCTGAGTCCCTCTGGGGCCAACGTCCTGACTTTC.

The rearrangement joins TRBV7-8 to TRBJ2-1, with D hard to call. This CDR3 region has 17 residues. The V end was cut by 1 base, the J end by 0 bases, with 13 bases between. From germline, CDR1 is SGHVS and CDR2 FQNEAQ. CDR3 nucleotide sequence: TGTGCCAGCAGCTTAGAAACAACAGCTAGCTCCTACAATGAGCAGTTCTTC. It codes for CASSLETTASSYNEQFF. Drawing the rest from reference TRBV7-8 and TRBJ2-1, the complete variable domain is GAGVSQSPRYKVAKRGQDVALRCDPISGHVSLFWYQQALGQGPEFLTYFQNEAQLDKSGLPSDRFFAERPEGSVSTLKIQRTQQEDSAVYLCASSLETTASSYNEQFFGPGTRLTVL.

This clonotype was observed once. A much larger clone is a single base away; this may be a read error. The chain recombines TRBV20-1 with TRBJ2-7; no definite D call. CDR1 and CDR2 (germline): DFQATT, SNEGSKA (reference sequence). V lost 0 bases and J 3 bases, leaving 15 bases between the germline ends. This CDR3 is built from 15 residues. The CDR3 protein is CSARDGSQAIYEQYF. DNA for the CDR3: TGCAGTGCTAGAGATGGGTCCCAGGCCATCTACGAGCAGTACTTC.

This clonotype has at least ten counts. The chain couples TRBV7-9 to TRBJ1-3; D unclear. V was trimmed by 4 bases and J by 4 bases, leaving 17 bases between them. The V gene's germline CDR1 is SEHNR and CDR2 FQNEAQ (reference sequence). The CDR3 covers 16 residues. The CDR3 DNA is TGTGCCAGCAGCTCCAGTACGGAAGCTGTAGGAAACACCATATATTTT. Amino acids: CASSSSTEAVGNTIYF. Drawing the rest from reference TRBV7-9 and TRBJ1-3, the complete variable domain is DTGVSQNPRHKITKRGQNVTFRCDPISEHNRLYWYRQTLGQGPEFLTYFQNEAQLEKSRLLSDRFSAERPKGSFSTLEIQRTEQGDSAMYLCASSSSTEAVGNTIYFGEGSWLTVV.